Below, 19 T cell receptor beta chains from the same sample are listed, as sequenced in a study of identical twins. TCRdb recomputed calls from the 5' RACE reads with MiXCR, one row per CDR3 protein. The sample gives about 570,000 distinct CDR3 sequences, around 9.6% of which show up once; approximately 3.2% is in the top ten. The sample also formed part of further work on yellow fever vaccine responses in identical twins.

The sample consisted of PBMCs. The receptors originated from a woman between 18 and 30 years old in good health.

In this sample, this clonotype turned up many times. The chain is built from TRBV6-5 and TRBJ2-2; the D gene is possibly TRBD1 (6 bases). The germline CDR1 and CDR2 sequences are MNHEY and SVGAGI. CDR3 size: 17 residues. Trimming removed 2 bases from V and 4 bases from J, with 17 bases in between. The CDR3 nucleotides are TGTGCCAGCAGTTACCCGGCAGGGGCGATGGGCACCGGGGAGCTGTTTTTT. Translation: CASSYPAGAMGTGELFF.

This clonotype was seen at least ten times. The CDR3 bases are TGTGCCAGTAGAGGGACGGATGGCAACACCATATATTTT. Translating it yields CASRGTDGNTIYF. The chain joins TRBV12-3 or TRBV12-4 to TRBJ1-3; D possibly corresponds to TRBD1 (5 bases). Trimming took 9 bases from V and 7 from J, leaving 16 bases between them. The CDR3 is 13 residues long.

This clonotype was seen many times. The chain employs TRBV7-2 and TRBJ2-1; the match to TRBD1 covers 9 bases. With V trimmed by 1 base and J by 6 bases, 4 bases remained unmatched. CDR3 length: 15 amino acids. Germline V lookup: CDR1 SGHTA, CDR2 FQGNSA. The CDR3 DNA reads TGTGCCAGCAGCTTAGGGGGACAGGGCAGCAATGAGCAGTTCTTC. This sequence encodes CASSLGGQGSNEQFF. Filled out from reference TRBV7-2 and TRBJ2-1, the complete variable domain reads GAGVSQSPSNKVTEKGKDVELRCDPISGHTALYWYRQSLGQGLEFLIYFQGNSAPDKSGLPSDRFSAERTGGSVSTLTIQRTQQEDSAVYLCASSLGGQGSNEQFFGPGTRLTVL.

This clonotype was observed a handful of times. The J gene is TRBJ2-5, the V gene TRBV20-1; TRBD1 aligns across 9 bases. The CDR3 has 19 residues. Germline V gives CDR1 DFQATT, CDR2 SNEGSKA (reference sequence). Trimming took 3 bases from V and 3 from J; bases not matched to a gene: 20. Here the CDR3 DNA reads TGCAGTGCTAGGCCCAACTCCGGGACAGGGAATCGGGGAGAAGAGACCCAGTACTTC. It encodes CSARPNSGTGNRGEETQYF.

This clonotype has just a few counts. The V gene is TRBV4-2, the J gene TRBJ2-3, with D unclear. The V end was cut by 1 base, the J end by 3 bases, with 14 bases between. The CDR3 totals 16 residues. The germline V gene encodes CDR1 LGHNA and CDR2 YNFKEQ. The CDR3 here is CASSQGIQLVTDTQYF. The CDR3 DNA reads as TGTGCCAGCAGCCAAGGGATCCAATTGGTAACAGATACGCAGTATTTT.

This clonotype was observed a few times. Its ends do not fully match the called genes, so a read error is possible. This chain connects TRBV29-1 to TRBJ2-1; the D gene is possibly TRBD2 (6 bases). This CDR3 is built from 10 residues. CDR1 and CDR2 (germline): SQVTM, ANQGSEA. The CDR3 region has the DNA TGTGGGGGTGGGGGGTTCGAAAAGTTCTTC. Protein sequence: CGGGGFEKFF.

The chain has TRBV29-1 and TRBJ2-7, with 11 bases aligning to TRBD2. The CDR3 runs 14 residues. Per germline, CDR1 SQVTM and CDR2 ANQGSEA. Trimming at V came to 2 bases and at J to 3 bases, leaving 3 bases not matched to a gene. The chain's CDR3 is CSVELAGGYYEQYF. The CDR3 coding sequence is TGCAGCGTTGAACTAGCGGGAGGCTACTACGAGCAGTACTTC.

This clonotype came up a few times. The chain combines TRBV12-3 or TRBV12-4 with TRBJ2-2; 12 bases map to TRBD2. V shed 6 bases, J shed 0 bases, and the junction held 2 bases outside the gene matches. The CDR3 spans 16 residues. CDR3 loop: CASSSSGGANTGELFF. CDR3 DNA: TGTGCCAGCAGCTCTAGCGGGGGGGCGAACACCGGGGAGCTGTTTTTT.

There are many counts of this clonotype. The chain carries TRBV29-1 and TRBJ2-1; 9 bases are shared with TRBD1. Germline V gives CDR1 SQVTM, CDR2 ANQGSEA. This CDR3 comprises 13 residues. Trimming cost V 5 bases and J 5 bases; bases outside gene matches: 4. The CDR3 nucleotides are TGCAGCGTTTGGGGACAGGGTAACAATGAGCAGTTCTTC. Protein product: CSVWGQGNNEQFF.

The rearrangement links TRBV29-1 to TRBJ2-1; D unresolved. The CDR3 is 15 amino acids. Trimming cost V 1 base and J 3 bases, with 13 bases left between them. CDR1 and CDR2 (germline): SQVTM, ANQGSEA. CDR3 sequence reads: CSVEGSSQVYNEQFF. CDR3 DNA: TGCAGCGTTGAAGGCAGCTCCCAGGTCTACAATGAGCAGTTCTTC.

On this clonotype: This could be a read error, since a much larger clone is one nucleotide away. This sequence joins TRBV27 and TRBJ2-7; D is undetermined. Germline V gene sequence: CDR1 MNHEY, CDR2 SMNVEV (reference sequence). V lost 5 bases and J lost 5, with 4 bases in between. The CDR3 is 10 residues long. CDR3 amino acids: CASSRDEQYF. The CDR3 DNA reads TGTGCCAGCAGTCGGGACGAGCAGTACTTC.

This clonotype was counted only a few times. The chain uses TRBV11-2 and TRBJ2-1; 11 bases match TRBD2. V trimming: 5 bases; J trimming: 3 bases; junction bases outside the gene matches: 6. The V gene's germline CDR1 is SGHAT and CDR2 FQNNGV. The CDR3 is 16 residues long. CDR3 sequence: CASSHSGGADYNEQFF. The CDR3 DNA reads TGTGCCAGCAGCCATAGCGGGGGGGCGGACTACAATGAGCAGTTCTTC.

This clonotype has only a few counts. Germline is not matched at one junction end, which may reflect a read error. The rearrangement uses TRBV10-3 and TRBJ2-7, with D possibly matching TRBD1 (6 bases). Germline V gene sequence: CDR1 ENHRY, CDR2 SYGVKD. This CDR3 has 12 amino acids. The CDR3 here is CAISEVTGNSLF. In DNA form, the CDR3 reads TGTGCCATCAGTGAGGTCACAGGGAATAGCCTCTTC.

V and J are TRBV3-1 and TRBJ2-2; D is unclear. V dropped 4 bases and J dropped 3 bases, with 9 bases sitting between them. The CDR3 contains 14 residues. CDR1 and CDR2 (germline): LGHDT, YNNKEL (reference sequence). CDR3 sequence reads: CASSRRRDTGELFF. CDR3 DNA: TGTGCCAGCAGCCGTCGACGCGACACCGGGGAGCTGTTTTTT.

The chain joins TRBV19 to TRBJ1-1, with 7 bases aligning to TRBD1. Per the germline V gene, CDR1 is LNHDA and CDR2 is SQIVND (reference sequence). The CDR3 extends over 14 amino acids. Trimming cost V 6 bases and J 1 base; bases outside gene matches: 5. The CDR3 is CASRTGFRNTEAFF. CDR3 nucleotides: TGTGCCAGTAGGACAGGGTTTCGGAACACTGAAGCTTTCTTT.

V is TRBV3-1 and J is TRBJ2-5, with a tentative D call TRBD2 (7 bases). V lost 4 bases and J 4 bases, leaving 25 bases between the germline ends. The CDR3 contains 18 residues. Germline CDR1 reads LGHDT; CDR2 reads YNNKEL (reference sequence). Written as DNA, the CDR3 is TGTGCCAGCAGCCCGCACCACCTACGGGGGGCCAAGTTAGAGACCCAGTACTTC. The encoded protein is CASSPHHLRGAKLETQYF.

The CDR3 protein is CASSQVKQTEQYF. In DNA form, the CDR3 reads TGCGCCAGCAGCCAAGTTAAACAAACCGAGCAGTACTTC. The J gene is TRBJ2-7, the V gene TRBV4-3; D not certain. Deletions cut 1 base from V and 6 bases from J, with 10 bases between. CDR1 LGHNA and CDR2 YSLEER come from the germline V gene. The CDR3 runs to 13 residues.

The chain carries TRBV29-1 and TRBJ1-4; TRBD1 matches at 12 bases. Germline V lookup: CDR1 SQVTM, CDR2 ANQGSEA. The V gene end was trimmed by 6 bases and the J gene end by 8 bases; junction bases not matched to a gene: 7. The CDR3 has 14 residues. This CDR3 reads CSVGTGGAGEKLFF. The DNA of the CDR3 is TGCAGCGTCGGGACAGGGGGCGCCGGAGAAAAACTGTTTTTT.

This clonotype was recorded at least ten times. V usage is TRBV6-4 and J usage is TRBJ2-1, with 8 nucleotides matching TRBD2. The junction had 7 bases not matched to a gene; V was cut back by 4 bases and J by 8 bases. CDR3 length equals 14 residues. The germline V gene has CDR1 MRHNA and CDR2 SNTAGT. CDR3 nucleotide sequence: TGTGCCAGCAGTGCACGGGAGGGCCCTTATGAGCAGTTCTTC. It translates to CASSAREGPYEQFF.